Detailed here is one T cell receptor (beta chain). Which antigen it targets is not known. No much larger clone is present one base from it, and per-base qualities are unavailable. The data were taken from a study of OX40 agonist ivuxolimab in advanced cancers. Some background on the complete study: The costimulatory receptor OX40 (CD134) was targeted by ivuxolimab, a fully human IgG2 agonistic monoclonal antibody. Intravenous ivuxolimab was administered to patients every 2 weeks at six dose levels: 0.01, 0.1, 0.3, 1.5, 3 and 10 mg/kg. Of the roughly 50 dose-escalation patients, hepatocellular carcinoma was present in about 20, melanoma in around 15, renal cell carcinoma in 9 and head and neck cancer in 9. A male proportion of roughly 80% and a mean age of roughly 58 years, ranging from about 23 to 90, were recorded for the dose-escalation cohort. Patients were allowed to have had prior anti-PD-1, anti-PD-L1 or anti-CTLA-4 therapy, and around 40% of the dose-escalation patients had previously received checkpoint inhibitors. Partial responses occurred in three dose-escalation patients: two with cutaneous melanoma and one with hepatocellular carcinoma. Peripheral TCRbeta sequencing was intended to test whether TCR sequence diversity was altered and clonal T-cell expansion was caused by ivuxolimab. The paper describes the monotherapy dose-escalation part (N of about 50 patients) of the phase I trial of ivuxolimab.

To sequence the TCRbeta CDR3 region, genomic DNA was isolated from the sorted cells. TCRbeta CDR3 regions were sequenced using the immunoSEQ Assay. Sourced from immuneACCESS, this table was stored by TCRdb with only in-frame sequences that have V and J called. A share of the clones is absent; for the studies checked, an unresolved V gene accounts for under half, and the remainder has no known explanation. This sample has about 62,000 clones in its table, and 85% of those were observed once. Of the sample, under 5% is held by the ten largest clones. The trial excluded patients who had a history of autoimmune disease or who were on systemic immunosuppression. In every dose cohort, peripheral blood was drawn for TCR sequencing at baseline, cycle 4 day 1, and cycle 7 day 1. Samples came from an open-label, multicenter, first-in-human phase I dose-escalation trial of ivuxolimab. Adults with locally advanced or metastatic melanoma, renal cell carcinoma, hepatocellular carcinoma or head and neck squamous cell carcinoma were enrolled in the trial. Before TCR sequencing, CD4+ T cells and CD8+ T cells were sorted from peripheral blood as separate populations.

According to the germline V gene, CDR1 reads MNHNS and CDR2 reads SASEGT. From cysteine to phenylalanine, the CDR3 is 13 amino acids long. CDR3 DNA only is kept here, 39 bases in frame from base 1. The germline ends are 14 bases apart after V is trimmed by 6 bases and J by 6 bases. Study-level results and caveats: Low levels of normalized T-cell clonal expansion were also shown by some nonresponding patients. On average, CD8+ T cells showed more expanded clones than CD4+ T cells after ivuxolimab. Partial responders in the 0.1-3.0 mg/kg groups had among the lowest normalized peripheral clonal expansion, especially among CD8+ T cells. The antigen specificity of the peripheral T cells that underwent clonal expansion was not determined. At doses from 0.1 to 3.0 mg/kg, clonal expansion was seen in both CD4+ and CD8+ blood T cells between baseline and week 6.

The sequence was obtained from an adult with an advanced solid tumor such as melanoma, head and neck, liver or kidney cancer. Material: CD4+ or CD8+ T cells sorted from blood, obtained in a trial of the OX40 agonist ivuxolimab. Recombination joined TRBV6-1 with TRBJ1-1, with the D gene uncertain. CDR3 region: CASRSPGNPEAFF. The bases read TGTGCCAGCAGGTCCCCCGGTAACCCTGAAGCTTTCTTT.